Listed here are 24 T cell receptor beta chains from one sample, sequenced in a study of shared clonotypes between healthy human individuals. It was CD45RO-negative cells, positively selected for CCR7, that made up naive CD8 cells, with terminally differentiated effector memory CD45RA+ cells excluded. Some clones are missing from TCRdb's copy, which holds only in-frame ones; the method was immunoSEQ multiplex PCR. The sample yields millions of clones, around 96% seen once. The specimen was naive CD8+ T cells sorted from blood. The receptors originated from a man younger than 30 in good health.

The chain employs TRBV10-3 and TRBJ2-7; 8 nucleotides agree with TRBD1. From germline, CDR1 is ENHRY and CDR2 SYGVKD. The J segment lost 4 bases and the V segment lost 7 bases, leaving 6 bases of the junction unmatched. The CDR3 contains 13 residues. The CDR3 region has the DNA TGTGCCATCACCACCGACAGGGGTTACGAGCAGTACTTC. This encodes CAITTDRGYEQYF.

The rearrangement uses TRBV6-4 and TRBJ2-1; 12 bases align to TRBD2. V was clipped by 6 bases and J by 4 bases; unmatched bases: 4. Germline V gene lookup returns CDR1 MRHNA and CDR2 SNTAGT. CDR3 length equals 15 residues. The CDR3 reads CASSLAGGVYNEQFF. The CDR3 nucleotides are TGTGCCAGCAGCCTAGCGGGAGGGGTTTACAATGAGCAGTTCTTC.

CDR3 in amino acids: CATSRITGPYEQYF. The CDR3 nucleotides are TGTGCCACCAGCAGGATAACAGGTCCCTACGAGCAGTACTTC. The chain has TRBV15 and TRBJ2-7; the D gene is possibly TRBD1 (5 bases). In germline, CDR1 is LNHNV, CDR2 YYDKDF (reference sequence). V dropped 3 bases and J dropped 2 bases, with 11 bases sitting between them. CDR3 length: 14 residues.

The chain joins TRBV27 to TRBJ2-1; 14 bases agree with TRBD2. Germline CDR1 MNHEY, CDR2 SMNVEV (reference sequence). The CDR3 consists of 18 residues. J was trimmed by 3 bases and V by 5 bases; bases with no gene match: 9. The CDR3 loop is CASSPGLAGGGGYNEQFF. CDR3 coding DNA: TGTGCCAGCAGTCCCGGACTAGCGGGAGGAGGGGGCTACAATGAGCAGTTCTTC.

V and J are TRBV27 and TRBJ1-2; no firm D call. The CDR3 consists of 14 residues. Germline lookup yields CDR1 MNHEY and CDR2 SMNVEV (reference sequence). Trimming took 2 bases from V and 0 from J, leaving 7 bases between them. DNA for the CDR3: TGTGCCAGCAGTTTAGAAAACTCTAACTATGGCTACACCTTC. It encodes CASSLENSNYGYTF.

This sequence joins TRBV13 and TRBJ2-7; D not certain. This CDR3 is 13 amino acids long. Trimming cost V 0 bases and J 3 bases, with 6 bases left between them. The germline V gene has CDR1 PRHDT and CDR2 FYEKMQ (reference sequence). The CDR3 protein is CASSLGSYYEQYF. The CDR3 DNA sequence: TGTGCCAGCAGCTTAGGCTCTTACTACGAGCAGTACTTC.

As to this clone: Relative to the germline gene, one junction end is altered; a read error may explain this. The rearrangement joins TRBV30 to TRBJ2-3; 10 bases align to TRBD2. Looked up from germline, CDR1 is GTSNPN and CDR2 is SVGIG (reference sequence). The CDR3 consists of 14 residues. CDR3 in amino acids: CAWSLLGLAGESLF. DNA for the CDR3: TGTGCCTGGAGCCTCCTTGGGCTAGCGGGGGAGTCCCTTTTT. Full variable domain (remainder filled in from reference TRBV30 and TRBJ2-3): SQTIHQWPATLVQPVGSPLSLECTVEGTSNPNLYWYRQAAGRGLQLLFYSVGIGQISSEVPQNLSASRPQDRQFILSSKKLLLSDSGFYLCAWSLLGLAGESLFGPGTRLTVL.

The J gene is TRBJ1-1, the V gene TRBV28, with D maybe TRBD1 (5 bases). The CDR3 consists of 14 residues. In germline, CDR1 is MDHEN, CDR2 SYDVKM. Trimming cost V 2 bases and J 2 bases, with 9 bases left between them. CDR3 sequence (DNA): TGTGCCAGCAGTTTAAGACAGACCAACACTGAAGCTTTCTTT. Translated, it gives CASSLRQTNTEAFF.

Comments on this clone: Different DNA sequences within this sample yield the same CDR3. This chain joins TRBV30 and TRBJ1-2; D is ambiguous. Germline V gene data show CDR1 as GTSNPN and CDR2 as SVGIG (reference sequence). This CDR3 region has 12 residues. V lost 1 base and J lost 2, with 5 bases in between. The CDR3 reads CAWSESNYGYTF. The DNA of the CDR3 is TGTGCCTGGAGTGAATCGAACTATGGCTACACCTTC.

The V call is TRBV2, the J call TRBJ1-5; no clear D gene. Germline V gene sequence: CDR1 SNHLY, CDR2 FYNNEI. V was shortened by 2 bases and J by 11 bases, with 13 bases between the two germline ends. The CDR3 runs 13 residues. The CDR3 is CASSEMAEVTQHF. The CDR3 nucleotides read TGTGCCAGCAGTGAAATGGCCGAAGTGACCCAGCATTTT.

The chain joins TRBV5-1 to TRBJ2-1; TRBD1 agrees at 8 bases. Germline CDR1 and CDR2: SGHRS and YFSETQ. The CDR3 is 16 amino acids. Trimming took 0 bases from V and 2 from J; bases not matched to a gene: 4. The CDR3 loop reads CASSLDWTGTYNEQFF. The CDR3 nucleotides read TGCGCCAGCAGCTTGGACTGGACAGGGACCTACAATGAGCAGTTCTTC.

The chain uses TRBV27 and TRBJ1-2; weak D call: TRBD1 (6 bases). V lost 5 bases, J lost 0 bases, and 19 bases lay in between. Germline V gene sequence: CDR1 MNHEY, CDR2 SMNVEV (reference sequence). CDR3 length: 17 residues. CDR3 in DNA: TGTGCCAGCAGTCCCCTCTCTACAGGGAAGGCTAACTATGGCTACACCTTC. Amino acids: CASSPLSTGKANYGYTF.

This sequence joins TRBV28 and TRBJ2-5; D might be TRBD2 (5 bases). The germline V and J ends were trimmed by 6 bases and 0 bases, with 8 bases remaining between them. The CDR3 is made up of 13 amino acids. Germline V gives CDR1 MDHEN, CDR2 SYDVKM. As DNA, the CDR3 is TGTGCCAGCAGCGGGGAAAACCAAGAGACCCAGTACTTC. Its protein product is CASSGENQETQYF.

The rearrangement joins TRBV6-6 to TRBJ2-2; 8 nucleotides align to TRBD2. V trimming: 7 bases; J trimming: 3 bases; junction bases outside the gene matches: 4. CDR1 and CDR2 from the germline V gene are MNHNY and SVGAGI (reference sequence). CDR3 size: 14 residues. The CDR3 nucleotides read TGTGCCAGCACCCTAGCGGGCCACACCGGGGAGCTGTTTTTT. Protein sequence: CASTLAGHTGELFF.

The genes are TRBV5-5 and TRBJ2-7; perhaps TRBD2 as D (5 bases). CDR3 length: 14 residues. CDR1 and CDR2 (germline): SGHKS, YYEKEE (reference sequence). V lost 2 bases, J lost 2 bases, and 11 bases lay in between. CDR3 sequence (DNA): TGTGCCAGCAGCTTTTCAGGAGGCCCCTACGAGCAGTACTTC. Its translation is CASSFSGGPYEQYF.

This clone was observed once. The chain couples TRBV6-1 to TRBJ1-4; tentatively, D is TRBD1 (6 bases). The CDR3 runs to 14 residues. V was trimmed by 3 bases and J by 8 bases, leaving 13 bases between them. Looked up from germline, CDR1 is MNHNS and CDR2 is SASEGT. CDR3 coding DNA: TGTGCCAGCAGTGACTTGGGGGGACAAGAAAAACTGTTTTTT. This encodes CASSDLGGQEKLFF.

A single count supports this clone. CDR3 protein: CSAAPPDEQFF. The CDR3, as DNA: TGCAGTGCTGCCCCACCGGATGAGCAGTTCTTC. The chain links TRBV20-1 to TRBJ2-1, with D hard to call. The CDR3 is 11 amino acids. The V gene's germline CDR1 is DFQATT and CDR2 SNEGSKA (reference sequence). Deletions cut 5 bases from V and 8 bases from J, with 10 bases between.

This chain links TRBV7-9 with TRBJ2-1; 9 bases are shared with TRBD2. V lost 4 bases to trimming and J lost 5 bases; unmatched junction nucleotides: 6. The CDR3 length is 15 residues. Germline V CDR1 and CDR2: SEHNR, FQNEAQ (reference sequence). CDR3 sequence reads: CASSSSTSGNNEQFF. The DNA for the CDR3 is TGTGCCAGCAGCTCTTCGACTAGCGGTAACAATGAGCAGTTCTTC.

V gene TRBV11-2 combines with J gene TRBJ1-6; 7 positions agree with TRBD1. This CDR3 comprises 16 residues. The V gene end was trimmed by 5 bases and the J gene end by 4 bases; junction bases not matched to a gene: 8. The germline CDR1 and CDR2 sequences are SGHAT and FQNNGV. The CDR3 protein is CASSPGAGGYNSPLHF. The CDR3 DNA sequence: TGTGCCAGCAGCCCCGGGGCAGGGGGGTATAATTCACCCCTCCACTTT.

The DNA of the CDR3 is TGTGCCAGCAGTTTTGGGACAGGGGCTAATGAAAAACTGTTTTTT. Amino acids: CASSFGTGANEKLFF. The V gene is TRBV27, the J gene TRBJ1-4; 10 bases align to TRBD1. This CDR3 region has 15 residues. Germline assignment: CDR1 MNHEY and CDR2 SMNVEV (reference sequence). The junction had 1 base not matched to a gene; V was cut back by 3 bases and J by 3 bases.

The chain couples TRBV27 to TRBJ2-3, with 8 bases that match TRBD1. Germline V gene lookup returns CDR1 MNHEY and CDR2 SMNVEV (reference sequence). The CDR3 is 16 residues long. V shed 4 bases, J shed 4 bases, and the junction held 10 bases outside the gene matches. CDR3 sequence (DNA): TGTGCCAGCAGTTCCCCAGAGGACAGGGTTCCAGATACGCAGTATTTT. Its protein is CASSSPEDRVPDTQYF.

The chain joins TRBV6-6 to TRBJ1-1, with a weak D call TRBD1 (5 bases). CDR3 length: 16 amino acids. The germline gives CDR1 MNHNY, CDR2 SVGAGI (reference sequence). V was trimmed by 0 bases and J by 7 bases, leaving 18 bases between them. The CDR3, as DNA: TGTGCCAGCAGTTACTCGATGCAGGGAGGGAGTATTGAAGCTTTCTTT. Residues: CASSYSMQGGSIEAFF.

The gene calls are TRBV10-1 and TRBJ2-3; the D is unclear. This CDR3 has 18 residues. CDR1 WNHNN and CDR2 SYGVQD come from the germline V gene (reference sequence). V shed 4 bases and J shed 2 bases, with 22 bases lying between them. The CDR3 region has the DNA TGCGCCAGCAGTGTGAGTCATCCTCACGGAGCAGCCACAGATACGCAGTATTTT. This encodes CASSVSHPHGAATDTQYF.

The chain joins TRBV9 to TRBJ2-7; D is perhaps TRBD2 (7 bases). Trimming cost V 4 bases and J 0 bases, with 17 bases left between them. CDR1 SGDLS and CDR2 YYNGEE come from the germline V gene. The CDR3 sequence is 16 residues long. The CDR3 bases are TGTGCCAGCAGCCCCGAGGGGGGGGAGGGCTCCTACGAGCAGTACTTC. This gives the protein CASSPEGGEGSYEQYF.